Following are 30 T cell receptor beta chains from one sample sequenced in a study of cytomegalovirus exposure and HLA in healthy donors. Primers for the PCR totalled 60 Vbeta and 13 Jbeta. The table came from immunoSEQ multiplex PCR; TCRdb's copy has only in-frame clones and leaves some out. The repertoire holds around 130,000 clones, around 65% seen once, with approximately 1.7% in the top ten. The sample comprised PBMCs. The receptors shown here come from a male donor in good health and CMV-seronegative.

The chain carries TRBV19 and TRBJ1-5, with unresolved D. Trimming pared 2 bases from V and 4 bases from J, leaving 6 bases between. Germline assignment: CDR1 LNHDA and CDR2 SQIVND (reference sequence). The CDR3 is made up of 13 amino acids. Written as DNA, the CDR3 is TGTGCCAGTAGTATAAGGGAGAATCAGCCCCAGCATTTT. As protein: CASSIRENQPQHF.

This clone appeared a few times. CDR3 coding DNA: TGCGCCAGCACCCGGCGAGGAGGGAATAAAAACACAGATACGCAGTATTTT. It is translated as CASTRRGGNKNTDTQYF. The rearrangement uses TRBV5-1 and TRBJ2-3, with a tentative D call TRBD2 (6 bases). Germline CDR1 SGHRS, CDR2 YFSETQ. The CDR3 loop spans 17 amino acids. The V and J ends lost 6 bases and 2 bases respectively, with 22 bases between them.

In this sample, this clone turned up a few times. The chain couples TRBV13 to TRBJ2-1; 8 bases line up with TRBD2. Germline assignment: CDR1 PRHDT and CDR2 FYEKMQ (reference sequence). This CDR3 comprises 19 residues. V shed 5 bases, J shed 6 bases, and the junction held 21 bases outside the gene matches. Here the CDR3 DNA reads TGTGCCAGCAGCGTAACTGCCCTATTTGGGACTAGATCCGGCAATGAGCAGTTCTTC. It is translated as CASSVTALFGTRSGNEQFF.

The J gene is TRBJ1-2, the V gene TRBV7-9; D gene ambiguous. The CDR3 extends over 11 amino acids. V lost 4 bases and J 4 bases, leaving 4 bases between the germline ends. Germline lookup yields CDR1 SEHNR and CDR2 FQNEAQ (reference sequence). DNA for the CDR3: TGTGCCAGCAGCTACACCTATGGCTACACCTTC. Translated, it gives CASSYTYGYTF.

The rearrangement uses TRBV4-1 and TRBJ1-4; no clear D gene. V gave up 0 bases and J gave up 8 bases, with 7 bases separating them. Germline V gives CDR1 MGHRA, CDR2 YSYEKL. CDR3 length: 13 residues. The chain's CDR3 is CASSQDAGEKLFF. The CDR3 coding sequence is TGCGCCAGCAGCCAAGATGCGGGGGAAAAACTGTTTTTT.

This clone was detected a few times. The V call is TRBV4-2, the J call TRBJ2-3; TRBD1 matches 9 bases. Germline CDR1 and CDR2: LGHNA and YNFKEQ. The V segment lost 0 bases and the J segment 2 bases; nucleotides outside the gene matches: 6. The CDR3 runs 17 residues. The CDR3: CASSQDMGTGTTDTQYF. The CDR3 region has the DNA TGTGCCAGCAGCCAAGATATGGGGACAGGGACCACAGATACGCAGTATTTT.

V gene TRBV6-5 combines with J gene TRBJ1-3; D gene ambiguous. The germline CDR1 and CDR2 sequences are MNHEY and SVGAGI. The CDR3 runs 13 residues. The ends were cut back, 6 bases at V and 3 bases at J, with 9 bases in the middle. The CDR3 is CASRPSGGNTIYF. The CDR3 nucleotides are TGTGCCAGCAGGCCCAGCGGTGGAAACACCATATATTTT.

The DNA of the CDR3 is TGTGCCAGTAGCCCCCTCGGGGGATTTGGTGAAAAACTGTTTTTT. Translated: CASSPLGGFGEKLFF. The J gene is TRBJ1-4, the V gene TRBV19; maybe TRBD1 (5 bases). Deletions cut 6 bases from V and 7 bases from J, with 18 bases between. The CDR3 contains 15 residues. Germline CDR1 reads LNHDA; CDR2 reads SQIVND (reference sequence).

The J gene is TRBJ1-6, the V gene TRBV9, with 9 bases fitting TRBD1. The CDR3 is 15 amino acids. With V trimmed by 3 bases and J by 8 bases, 6 bases remained unmatched. The germline CDR1 and CDR2 sequences are SGDLS and YYNGEE. The CDR3 DNA follows: TGTGCCAGCAGCGCCAGACAGGGGGGGGATTCACCCCTCCACTTT. Its protein is CASSARQGGDSPLHF.

Remarks on this clone: One junction end disagrees with the germline gene, perhaps due to a read error. This sequence joins TRBV7-9 and TRBJ1-4; 7 nucleotides match TRBD1. The CDR3 totals 13 residues. Germline loops: CDR1 SEHNR, CDR2 FQNEAQ (reference sequence). The CDR3 is CSSSFGTAEKLFF. The CDR3 DNA reads TGTTCCAGCAGCTTCGGGACAGCTGAAAAACTGTTTTTT.

The rearrangement links TRBV10-3 to TRBJ2-5; tentatively, D is TRBD2 (5 bases). This CDR3 contains 12 residues. Deletions cut 3 bases from V and 6 bases from J, with 8 bases between. Germline V gene sequence: CDR1 ENHRY, CDR2 SYGVKD. CDR3 DNA: TGTGCCATCAGTGACTCCGGGAAGACCCAGTACTTC. Amino acids: CAISDSGKTQYF.

Concerning this clone itself: Other DNA sequences in the sample encode the same CDR3. The chain is built from TRBV5-4 and TRBJ1-3; maybe TRBD1 (5 bases). This CDR3 has 13 residues. The V gene lost 1 base and the J gene lost 4 bases, with 6 bases spanning the gap. Germline-derived CDR1 and CDR2 are SGHNT and YYREEE (reference sequence). DNA of the CDR3: TGTGCCAGCAGCTTGCAGGGCGGAAACACCATATATTTT. Amino acid sequence: CASSLQGGNTIYF.

This clone was counted between two and nine times. J is TRBJ1-4 and V is TRBV25-1; D might be TRBD1 (6 bases). V lost 7 bases and J 8 bases, leaving 23 bases between the germline ends. CDR3 size: 16 residues. In germline, CDR1 is MGHDK, CDR2 SYGVNS. CDR3 loop: CASMPGKTGRVEKLFF. The CDR3 DNA reads TGTGCCAGCATGCCGGGGAAAACAGGGAGGGTCGAAAAACTGTTTTTT.

The rearrangement uses TRBV4-1 and TRBJ2-3; 12 bases are shared with TRBD2. Trimming cost V 1 base and J 3 bases; bases outside gene matches: 2. The CDR3 contains 16 residues. Germline V gives CDR1 MGHRA, CDR2 YSYEKL. The CDR3 loop is CASSQVTSGGTDTQYF. The CDR3 nucleotides are TGCGCCAGCAGCCAAGTTACTAGCGGGGGGACAGATACGCAGTATTTT.

CDR3 region: CASSHGTGPGYNEQFF. The CDR3, as DNA: TGCGCCAGCAGCCACGGGACAGGGCCAGGGTACAATGAGCAGTTCTTC. The chain links TRBV4-1 to TRBJ2-1; TRBD1 aligns across 9 bases. CDR1 is MGHRA and CDR2 is YSYEKL in the germline V gene. The length of the CDR3 is 16 residues. The ends lost 3 bases at V and 4 bases at J; junction bases unmatched: 7.

The chain is built from TRBV5-1 and TRBJ1-5, with TRBD1 matching 9 bases. V was clipped by 4 bases and J by 7 bases; unmatched bases: 6. CDR1 SGHRS and CDR2 YFSETQ come from the germline V gene. This CDR3 has 14 amino acids. CDR3 DNA: TGCGCCAGCAGCCGGGGACAGGGAGAGCAGCCCCAGCATTTT. It translates to CASSRGQGEQPQHF.

The table lists this clone with a few counts. The chain uses TRBV7-9 and TRBJ2-2; 9 bases map to TRBD2. Germline V lookup: CDR1 SEHNR, CDR2 FQNEAQ (reference sequence). With 5 bases clipped from V and 3 bases from J, the junction kept 7 bases outside the gene matches. This CDR3 has 16 residues. CDR3 coding DNA: TGTGCCAGCAGCCCTAATTTAGCGGGGGACACCGGGGAGCTGTTTTTT. Translation: CASSPNLAGDTGELFF.

Concerning this clone: A read error may account for a junction end that differs from germline. The CDR3 is CASSVDPLQGRNEKLVF. Written as DNA, the CDR3 is TGTGCCAGCAGCGTAGACCCCCTACAGGGACGGAATGAAAAACTGGTTTTT. The chain combines TRBV9 with TRBJ1-4; perhaps TRBD1 as D (6 bases). The CDR3 runs 17 residues. Germline V lookup: CDR1 SGDLS, CDR2 YYNGEE.

The chain couples TRBV18 to TRBJ2-1, with a tentative D call TRBD2 (6 bases). This CDR3 is built from 18 residues. Germline-derived CDR1 and CDR2 are KGHSH and LQKENI. Trimming took 3 bases from V and 0 from J, leaving 18 bases between them. The CDR3 spells CASSPQQDYTSSYNEQFF. The DNA for the CDR3 is TGTGCCAGCTCACCTCAACAGGACTATACGAGCTCCTACAATGAGCAGTTCTTC.

J is TRBJ1-3 and V is TRBV29-1; D is ambiguous. Trimming shortened V by 2 bases and J by 0 bases, and 11 bases separated the two germline ends. In germline, CDR1 is SQVTM, CDR2 ANQGSEA. The CDR3 consists of 15 residues. CDR3 protein: CSVESGQPSGNTIYF. CDR3 coding DNA: TGCAGCGTTGAATCGGGTCAACCCTCTGGAAACACCATATATTTT.

This chain links TRBV7-3 with TRBJ2-1; D gene uncertain. Germline CDR1 SGHTA, CDR2 FQGTGA. The CDR3 loop spans 13 amino acids. V shed 3 bases and J shed 6 bases, with 9 bases lying between them. In DNA, the CDR3 is TGTGCCAGCAGCTTGCGAACCCTCAATGAGCAGTTCTTC. Protein: CASSLRTLNEQFF. Full variable domain (outside the CDR3, taken from reference TRBV7-3 and TRBJ2-1): GAGVSQTPSNKVTEKGKYVELRCDPISGHTALYWYRQSLGQGPEFLIYFQGTGAADDSGLPNDRFFAVRPEGSVSTLKIQRTERGDSAVYLCASSLRTLNEQFFGPGTRLTVL.

V usage is TRBV5-1 and J usage is TRBJ2-7; 11 nucleotides line up with TRBD2. This CDR3 spans 15 amino acids. The germline V gene encodes CDR1 SGHRS and CDR2 YFSETQ. V shed 0 bases, J shed 3 bases, and the junction held 2 bases outside the gene matches. Written as DNA, the CDR3 is TGCGCCAGCAGCTTGGGACTAGCGGGGTACTACGAGCAGTACTTC. Encoded protein: CASSLGLAGYYEQYF.

The chain uses TRBV19 and TRBJ1-5; no definite D call. V lost 3 bases and J 3 bases, leaving 12 bases between the germline ends. The CDR3 extends over 15 amino acids. Germline V gives CDR1 LNHDA, CDR2 SQIVND (reference sequence). The CDR3 sequence: CASSIQLIINQPQHF. The CDR3 nucleotides read TGTGCCAGTAGTATTCAGTTAATAATCAATCAGCCCCAGCATTTT.

This clone was observed a few times. The chain carries TRBV7-8 and TRBJ1-5; 8 bases are a match to TRBD1. The CDR3 sequence is 14 residues long. Losses at the gene ends were 2 bases for V and 6 bases for J; bases not matched to a gene: 3. From germline, CDR1 is SGHVS and CDR2 FQNEAQ. CDR3: CASSLRQGPQPQHF. As DNA, the CDR3 is TGTGCCAGCAGCTTAAGACAGGGGCCTCAGCCCCAGCATTTT. Looking up the rest from reference TRBV7-8 and TRBJ1-5 gives the full variable domain: GAGVSQSPRYKVAKRGQDVALRCDPISGHVSLFWYQQALGQGPEFLTYFQNEAQLDKSGLPSDRFFAERPEGSVSTLKIQRTQQEDSAVYLCASSLRQGPQPQHFGDGTRLSIL.

This clone was seen a few times. The rearrangement joins TRBV27 to TRBJ2-5; D perhaps matches TRBD1 (6 bases). Germline loops: CDR1 MNHEY, CDR2 SMNVEV (reference sequence). The CDR3 is 13 residues long. Deletions cut 4 bases from V and 5 bases from J, with 11 bases between. The CDR3 region has the DNA TGTGCCAGCAGTTGGGCAGGGGACGAGACCCAGTACTTC. This encodes CASSWAGDETQYF.

CDR3: CASSIDPRAGEQFF. CDR3 bases: TGTGCCAGTAGTATAGATCCTAGGGCGGGTGAGCAGTTCTTC. The chain couples TRBV19 to TRBJ2-1, with TRBD2 as a possible D gene (5 bases). Trimming cost V 0 bases and J 9 bases, with 12 bases left between them. Per the germline V gene, CDR1 is LNHDA and CDR2 is SQIVND (reference sequence). The CDR3 consists of 14 residues.

This clone was seen only a few times. CDR3 sequence (DNA): TGCGCCAGCAGTCAGGGACAGGGGGGGAACACTGAAGCTTTCTTT. Encoded protein: CASSQGQGGNTEAFF. The chain is built from TRBV5-1 and TRBJ1-1; TRBD1 matches at 11 bases. V shed 5 bases and J 1 base; nucleotides not matched to a gene: 4. Germline CDR1 and CDR2: SGHRS and YFSETQ. The CDR3 sequence is 15 residues long.

The V and J genes are TRBV25-1 and TRBJ2-7, with D possibly matching TRBD1 (6 bases). The CDR3 extends over 14 amino acids. Germline assignment: CDR1 MGHDK and CDR2 SYGVNS. Trimming pared 3 bases from V and 4 bases from J, leaving 13 bases between. The CDR3 sequence is CASSDGGPRYEQYF. Written as DNA, the CDR3 is TGTGCCAGCAGTGATGGGGGCCCTCGATACGAGCAGTACTTC.

In this sample, this clone turned up once. The chain carries TRBV9 and TRBJ2-3, with D unresolved. V was trimmed by 1 base and J by 6 bases, leaving 6 bases between them. The CDR3 spans 12 residues. Per germline, CDR1 SGDLS and CDR2 YYNGEE. The CDR3 sequence is CASSVQADTQYF. Written as DNA, the CDR3 is TGTGCCAGCAGCGTACAAGCGGATACGCAGTATTTT.

V and J are TRBV11-2 and TRBJ1-1, with D tentatively TRBD1 (6 bases). CDR3 length: 13 amino acids. V was shortened by 2 bases and J by 9 bases, with 13 bases between the two germline ends. Germline CDR1 and CDR2: SGHAT and FQNNGV. Here the CDR3 DNA reads TGTGCCAGCAGCTTAAATTCACAGGGACAAGCTTTCTTT. This encodes CASSLNSQGQAFF.